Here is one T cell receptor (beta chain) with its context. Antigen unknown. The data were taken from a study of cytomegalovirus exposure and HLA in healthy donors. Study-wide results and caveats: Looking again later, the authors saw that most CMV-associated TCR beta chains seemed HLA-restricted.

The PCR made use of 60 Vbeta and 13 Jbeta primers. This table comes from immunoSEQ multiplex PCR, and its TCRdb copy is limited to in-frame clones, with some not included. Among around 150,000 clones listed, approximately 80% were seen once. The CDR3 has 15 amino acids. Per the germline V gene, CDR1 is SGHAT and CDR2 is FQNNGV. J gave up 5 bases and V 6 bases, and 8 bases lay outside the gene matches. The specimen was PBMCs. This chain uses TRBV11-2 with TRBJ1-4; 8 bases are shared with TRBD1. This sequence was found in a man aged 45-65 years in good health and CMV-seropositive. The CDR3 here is CASRLQGARNEKLFF. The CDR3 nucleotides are TGTGCCAGCAGACTCCAGGGGGCAAGGAATGAAAAACTGTTTTTT. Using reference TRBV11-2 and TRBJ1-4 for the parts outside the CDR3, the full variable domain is EAGVAQSPRYKIIEKRQSVAFWCNPISGHATLYWYQQILGQGPKLLIQFQNNGVVDDSQLPKDRFSAERLKGVDSTLKIQPAKLEDSAVYLCASRLQGARNEKLFFGSGTQLSVL.